Below are 20 T cell receptor beta chains sequenced from a single sample in a study of blood T cell repertoires in COVID-19. Assay: immunoSEQ multiplex PCR; the TCRdb copy retains only in-frame clones and omits some. The top ten hold roughly 25% of the sample, which has 100,000 to 150,000 clones, about 80% seen once. Material: peripheral blood. Every receptor here comes from a human donor in a cohort sampled during active COVID-19.

As DNA, the CDR3 is TGCGCCAGCAGCTTACATAAATATACTCAGGGGCGCGAGTACGAGCAGTACTTC. Its protein is CASSLHKYTQGREYEQYF. The V call is TRBV5-1, the J call TRBJ2-7; possibly TRBD1 for D (6 bases). The CDR3 contains 18 residues. Germline V gene sequence: CDR1 SGHRS, CDR2 YFSETQ. V was pared by 2 bases and J by 4 bases, with 25 bases between.

This clone was seen just once. The V gene is TRBV6-5, the J gene TRBJ1-1; D not certain. The CDR3 is 15 amino acids. Germline CDR1 MNHEY, CDR2 SVGAGI. Trimming left V 3 bases short and J 1 base short, with 12 bases between. This CDR3 is CASSYEPGENTEAFF. The DNA for the CDR3 is TGTGCCAGCAGTTATGAGCCGGGAGAGAACACTGAAGCTTTCTTT.

The chain employs TRBV10-3 and TRBJ1-4; 8 bases are a match to TRBD1. CDR1 and CDR2 (germline): ENHRY, SYGVKD. This CDR3 spans 14 amino acids. With 1 base clipped from V and 12 bases from J, the junction kept 7 bases outside the gene matches. CDR3 protein: CAISEFADRDQLFF. The CDR3 nucleotides are TGTGCCATCAGTGAGTTTGCGGACAGGGACCAACTGTTTTTT.

The gene calls are TRBV7-2 and TRBJ1-5; D ambiguous. Germline CDR1 SGHTA, CDR2 FQGNSA. Trimming cost V 5 bases and J 1 base, with 9 bases left between them. The CDR3 contains 14 residues. In DNA form, the CDR3 reads TGTGCCAGCAGCCCAGGCCGGAGCAATCAGCCCCAGCATTTT. Residues: CASSPGRSNQPQHF.

The genes are TRBV19 and TRBJ1-1; D is uncertain. This CDR3 is 14 amino acids long. Germline CDR1 is LNHDA and CDR2 is SQIVND (reference sequence). V was clipped by 6 bases and J by 3 bases, with 14 bases between them. CDR3: CASSLSPGDTEAFF. The CDR3 nucleotides read TGTGCCAGTAGCCTCTCCCCCGGGGACACTGAAGCTTTCTTT. The complete variable domain, with remaining parts taken from reference TRBV19 and TRBJ1-1, reads DGGITQSPKYLFRKEGQNVTLSCEQNLNHDAMYWYRQDPGQGLRLIYYSQIVNDFQKGDIAEGYSVSREKKESFPLTVTSAQKNPTAFYLCASSLSPGDTEAFFGQGTRLTVV.

V is TRBV11-1 and J is TRBJ2-5, with 9 nucleotides matching TRBD2. Germline lookup yields CDR1 SGHAT and CDR2 FQDESV (reference sequence). The CDR3 runs to 14 residues. Germline trimming cut 4 bases from V and 5 bases from J; bases unmatched to any gene: 5. The CDR3 nucleotides read TGTGCCAGCAGCTACGGACTAGCGAGGGAGACCCAGTACTTC. Translating gives CASSYGLARETQYF.

This clone has a handful of counts. The chain uses TRBV29-1 and TRBJ2-5, with 7 bases identical to TRBD2. Trimming took 7 bases from V and 0 from J; bases not matched to a gene: 14. CDR1 and CDR2 (germline): SQVTM, ANQGSEA. The CDR3 runs to 16 residues. The CDR3 is CSAAPAKLANQETQYF. In DNA, the CDR3 is TGCAGCGCGGCCCCCGCCAAACTAGCGAACCAAGAGACCCAGTACTTC.

V gene TRBV2 combines with J gene TRBJ2-1; tentative D call: TRBD2 (6 bases). Germline V gene sequence: CDR1 SNHLY, CDR2 FYNNEI. The V end lost 4 bases, the J end lost 8 bases, and 18 bases lay between the germline ends. The CDR3 covers 15 residues. This CDR3 is CASSVSRLVVDEQFF. In nucleotides, the CDR3 is TGTGCCAGCAGTGTAAGCCGACTAGTCGTCGATGAGCAGTTCTTC.

V is TRBV11-3 and J is TRBJ1-2; D unresolved. The CDR3 totals 12 residues. Trimming stripped 4 bases from V and 8 bases from J, with 11 bases between. CDR1 SGHNT and CDR2 YENEEA come from the germline V gene. This CDR3 reads CASSSGDGGYTF. The CDR3 DNA sequence: TGTGCCAGCAGCTCCGGGGATGGCGGCTACACCTTC.

The chain is built from TRBV4-1 and TRBJ2-1, with a weak D call TRBD2 (5 bases). The CDR3 sequence is 13 residues long. Germline V gene sequence: CDR1 MGHRA, CDR2 YSYEKL. The germline V and J ends were trimmed by 4 bases and 7 bases, with 11 bases remaining between them. The CDR3, as DNA: TGCGCCAGCAGCCGAGCGGTGGGGAATGAGCAGTTCTTC. Its protein is CASSRAVGNEQFF.

This clone was seen at least ten times. The chain is built from TRBV5-1 and TRBJ1-6, with D maybe TRBD1 (6 bases). With 4 bases removed from V and 4 bases from J, the gap between germline ends came to 24 bases. The CDR3 sequence is 19 residues long. Per germline, CDR1 SGHRS and CDR2 YFSETQ. The CDR3 bases are TGCGCCAGCAGCCCCCGACAGGACATCCTGGCGCCGTATAATTCACCCCTCCACTTT. Translation: CASSPRQDILAPYNSPLHF. The full variable domain, rest sourced from reference TRBV5-1 and TRBJ1-6, is KAGVTQTPRYLIKTRGQQVTLSCSPISGHRSVSWYQQTPGQGLQFLFEYFSETQRNKGNFPGRFSGRQFSNSRSEMNVSTLELGDSALYLCASSPRQDILAPYNSPLHFGNGTRLTVT.

V and J are TRBV7-9 and TRBJ1-5, with TRBD1 identical over 8 bases. The CDR3 loop spans 14 amino acids. V lost 1 base and J lost 7; bases outside the gene matches: 3. The germline V gene encodes CDR1 SEHNR and CDR2 FQNEAQ (reference sequence). DNA for the CDR3: TGTGCCAGCAGCTTAGGGACAGGGTACCAGCCCCAGCATTTT. Translating gives CASSLGTGYQPQHF.

The gene calls are TRBV5-6 and TRBJ1-2; TRBD1 might be the D (6 bases). CDR1 is SGHDT and CDR2 is YYEEEE in the germline V gene. There are 15 residues in the CDR3. V lost 4 bases and J 7 bases, leaving 20 bases between the germline ends. The CDR3 DNA reads as TGTGCCAGCAGCACGTTCCTATTACAGGGATCTGGCTACACCTTC. Amino acids: CASSTFLLQGSGYTF.

V usage is TRBV28 and J usage is TRBJ2-1, with 7 bases identical to TRBD2. CDR1 and CDR2 from the germline V gene are MDHEN and SYDVKM. V shed 3 bases, J shed 5 bases, and the junction held 4 bases outside the gene matches. The CDR3 is made up of 14 amino acids. This CDR3 is CASSLREWDNEQFF. The DNA for the CDR3 is TGTGCCAGCAGTTTGCGGGAGTGGGACAATGAGCAGTTCTTC. The complete variable domain, with remaining parts taken from reference TRBV28 and TRBJ2-1, reads DVKVTQSSRYLVKRTGEKVFLECVQDMDHENMFWYRQDPGLGLRLIYFSYDVKMKEKGDIPEGYSVSREKKERFSLILESASTNQTSMYLCASSLREWDNEQFFGPGTRLTVL.

V is TRBV7-3 and J is TRBJ1-2, with 7 nucleotides matching TRBD1. Per germline, CDR1 SGHTA and CDR2 FQGTGA. The CDR3 totals 13 residues. With 5 bases clipped from V and 2 bases from J, the junction kept 2 bases outside the gene matches. The CDR3 DNA follows: TGTGCCAGCAGCCGGGGACAGAACTATGGCTACACCTTC. Amino acid sequence: CASSRGQNYGYTF.

The V gene is TRBV7-2, the J gene TRBJ2-7; possibly TRBD1 for D (6 bases). The germline V gene has CDR1 SGHTA and CDR2 FQGNSA. The CDR3 consists of 13 residues. V shed 4 bases and J shed 3 bases, with 10 bases lying between them. The CDR3 loop reads CASSYQQGYEQYF. The CDR3 nucleotides are TGTGCCAGCAGCTATCAACAGGGCTACGAGCAGTACTTC.

The chain recombines TRBV7-3 with TRBJ1-1; TRBD1 matches at 7 bases. Germline values: CDR1 SGHTA, CDR2 FQGTGA. The CDR3 covers 18 residues. The V gene end was trimmed by 2 bases and the J gene end by 1 base; junction bases not matched to a gene: 13. DNA for the CDR3: TGTGCCAGCAGCTTATTTGGCTTCACAGGGGTCAGGAACACTGAAGCTTTCTTT. Its translation is CASSLFGFTGVRNTEAFF.

The chain couples TRBV5-4 to TRBJ2-5; 15 bases match TRBD2. V trimming: 4 bases; J trimming: 2 bases; junction bases outside the gene matches: 9. CDR3 size: 18 residues. Germline assignment: CDR1 SGHNT and CDR2 YYREEE (reference sequence). CDR3 loop: CASSKGLAGGSWQETQYF. In nucleotides, the CDR3 is TGTGCCAGCAGCAAAGGACTAGCGGGAGGGAGTTGGCAAGAGACCCAGTACTTC.

The gene calls are TRBV27 and TRBJ1-6, with TRBD1 matching 9 bases. The ends lost 2 bases at V and 0 bases at J; junction bases unmatched: 2. The CDR3 is made up of 17 amino acids. CDR1 and CDR2 from the germline V gene are MNHEY and SMNVEV (reference sequence). The CDR3 nucleotides read TGTGCCAGCAGTTTAAAGACAGGGGGCTCCTATAATTCACCCCTCCACTTT. It yields the protein CASSLKTGGSYNSPLHF.

The genes are TRBV6-2 or TRBV6-3 and TRBJ2-3, with TRBD1 identical over 8 bases. Germline-derived CDR1 and CDR2 are MNHEY and SVGEGT. The CDR3 covers 13 residues. The J segment lost 4 bases and the V segment lost 5 bases, leaving 2 bases of the junction unmatched. The CDR3 loop is CASSTTGADTQYF. As DNA, the CDR3 is TGTGCCAGCAGTACGACAGGGGCAGATACGCAGTATTTT.